This T cell receptor (beta chain) emerged from a study of CD8+CD57+ T cells in acquired aplastic anemia. On the study more broadly: Across the sorted CD4+ and CD8+ cells, DNA amounts averaged roughly 3 ug.

Of note for this clonotype: The target antigen is unknown.

Template material for TCR beta VDJ and CDR3 profiling consisted of genomic DNA. TCRdb analysed the reads with MiXCR anew, one entry per CDR3 protein. The repertoire includes roughly 180,000 distinct CDR3 sequences, over 60% of them detected once, and about 45% sits in the top ten. The study, taken as a whole, reports: Between the patient and control groups, CD8+ Simpson's diversity did not differ significantly. Patients and controls turned out to have 25 to 35 CD8+ CDR3 sequences in common.

This CDR3 spans 13 amino acids. Per the germline V gene, CDR1 is SEHNR and CDR2 is FQNEAQ (reference sequence). V shed 3 bases and J shed 7 bases, with 9 bases lying between them. This sequence was found in a human donor with severe aplastic anemia or a healthy control (not recorded which). The V call is TRBV7-9, the J call TRBJ2-2, with a tentative D call TRBD2 (5 bases). The sequencing sample was made of sorted CD4+, CD8+, or CD8+CD57+ T cells (not recorded which) from PBMCs. Here the CDR3 DNA reads TGTGCCAGCAGCTTCGGAACTAGCGGGGAGCTGTTTTTT. Translation: CASSFGTSGELFF.